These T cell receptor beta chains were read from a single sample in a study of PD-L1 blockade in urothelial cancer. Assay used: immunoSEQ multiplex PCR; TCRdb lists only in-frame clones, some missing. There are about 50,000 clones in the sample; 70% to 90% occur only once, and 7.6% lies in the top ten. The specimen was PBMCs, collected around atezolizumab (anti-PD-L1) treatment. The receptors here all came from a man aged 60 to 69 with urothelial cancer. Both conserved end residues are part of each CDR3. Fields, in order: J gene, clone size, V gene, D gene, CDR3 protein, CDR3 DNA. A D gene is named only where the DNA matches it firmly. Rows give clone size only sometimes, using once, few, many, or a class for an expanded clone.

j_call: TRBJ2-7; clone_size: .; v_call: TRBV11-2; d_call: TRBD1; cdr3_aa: CASSLSTGGQYEQYF; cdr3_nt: TGTGCCAGCAGCTTATCGACAGGGGGCCAGTACGAGCAGTACTTC
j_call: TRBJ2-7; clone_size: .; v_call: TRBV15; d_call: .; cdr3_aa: CATSRTGWEQYF; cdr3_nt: TGTGCCACCAGCAGAACAGGGTGGGAGCAGTACTTC
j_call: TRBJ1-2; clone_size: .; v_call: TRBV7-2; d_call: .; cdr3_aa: CASTRGTGEGYGYTF; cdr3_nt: TGTGCCAGCACCCGGGGGACGGGGGAGGGCTATGGCTACACCTTC
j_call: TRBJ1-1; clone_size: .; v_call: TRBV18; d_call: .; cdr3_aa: CASSPQTNTGTEAFF; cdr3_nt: TGTGCCAGCTCACCACAGACAAACACTGGGACTGAAGCTTTCTTT
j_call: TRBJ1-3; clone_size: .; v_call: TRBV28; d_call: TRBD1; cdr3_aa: CASSDRGLSGNTIYF; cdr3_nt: TGTGCCAGCAGTGACAGGGGTCTCTCTGGAAACACCATATATTTT
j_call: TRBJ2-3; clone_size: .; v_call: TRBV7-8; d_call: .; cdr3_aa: CASSLEGTDTQYF; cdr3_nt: TGTGCCAGCAGCTTGGAGGGGACAGATACGCAGTATTTT
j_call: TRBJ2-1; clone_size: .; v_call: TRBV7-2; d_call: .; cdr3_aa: CASSLAQGGSYNEQFF; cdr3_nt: TGTGCCAGCAGCTTAGCGCAGGGCGGCTCCTACAATGAGCAGTTCTTC
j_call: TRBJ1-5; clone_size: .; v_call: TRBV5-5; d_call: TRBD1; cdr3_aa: CASSSGQFNQPQHF; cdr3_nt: TGTGCCAGCAGCTCGGGACAGTTCAATCAGCCCCAGCATTTT
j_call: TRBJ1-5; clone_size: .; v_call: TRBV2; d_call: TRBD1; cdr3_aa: CASSRTGGNQPQHF; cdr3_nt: TGTGCCAGCAGTCGGACAGGGGGCAATCAGCCCCAGCATTTT
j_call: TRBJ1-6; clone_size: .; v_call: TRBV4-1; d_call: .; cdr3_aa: CASSQERQGRPVLHF; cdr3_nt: TGCGCCAGCAGCCAAGAAAGGCAGGGGAGACCTGTACTCCACTTT
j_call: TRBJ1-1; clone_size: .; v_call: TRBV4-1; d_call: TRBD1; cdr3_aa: CASSQDKRQGGTEAFF; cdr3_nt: TGCGCCAGCAGCCAGGATAAAAGACAGGGTGGCACTGAAGCTTTCTTT
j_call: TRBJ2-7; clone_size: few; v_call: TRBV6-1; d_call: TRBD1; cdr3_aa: CASSGQGANYEQYF; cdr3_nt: TGTGCCAGCAGTGGACAGGGGGCGAACTACGAGCAGTACTTC
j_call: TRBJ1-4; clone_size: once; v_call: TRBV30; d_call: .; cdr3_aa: CAWSQTNSNEKLFF; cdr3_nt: TGTGCCTGGAGTCAGACAAACTCCAATGAAAAACTGTTTTTT
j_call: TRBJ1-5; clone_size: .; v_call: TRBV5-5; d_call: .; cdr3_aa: CASSLAGGGSQPQHF; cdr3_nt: TGTGCCAGCAGCTTGGCCGGTGGGGGGAGTCAGCCCCAGCATTTT
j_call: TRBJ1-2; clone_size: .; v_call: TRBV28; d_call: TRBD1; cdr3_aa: CASSLLRTGATSNYGYTF; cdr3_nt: TGTGCCAGCAGTCTCCTTCGGACAGGGGCCACCTCTAACTATGGCTACACCTTC
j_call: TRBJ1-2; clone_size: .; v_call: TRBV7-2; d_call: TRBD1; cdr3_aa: CASSKRQGTVPGLRGYTF; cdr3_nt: TGTGCCAGCAGCAAAAGACAGGGGACGGTCCCGGGTCTTCGTGGCTACACCTTC
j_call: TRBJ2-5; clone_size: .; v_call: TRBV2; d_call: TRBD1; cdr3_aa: CASSPGTGPQETQYF; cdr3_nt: TGTGCCAGCAGTCCTGGGACAGGCCCCCAAGAGACCCAGTACTTC
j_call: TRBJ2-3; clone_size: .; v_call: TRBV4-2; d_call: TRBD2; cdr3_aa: CASKNLAGGDTDTQYF; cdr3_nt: TGTGCCAGCAAAAACCTAGCGGGGGGCGACACAGATACGCAGTATTTT
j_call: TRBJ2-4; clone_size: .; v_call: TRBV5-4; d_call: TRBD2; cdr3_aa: CASSLDRGGHSIQYF; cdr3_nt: TGTGCCAGCAGCTTGGACCGGGGGGGCCACAGCATTCAGTACTTC
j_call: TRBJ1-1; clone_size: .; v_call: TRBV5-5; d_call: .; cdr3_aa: CASSLQMNTEAFF; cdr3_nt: TGTGCCAGCAGCTTACAGATGAACACTGAAGCTTTCTTT
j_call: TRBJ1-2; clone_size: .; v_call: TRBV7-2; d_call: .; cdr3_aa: CASSLSRDYGYTF; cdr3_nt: TGTGCCAGCAGCTTAAGCAGGGACTATGGCTACACCTTC
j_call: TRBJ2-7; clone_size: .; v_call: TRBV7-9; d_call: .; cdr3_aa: CASSLAVTTYEQYF; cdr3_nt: TGTGCCAGCAGCTTAGCGGTGACAACCTACGAGCAGTACTTC